The 25 T cell receptor beta chains in this list originate from one sample, sequenced in a study of shared clonotypes between healthy human individuals (dated by TCRdb to 2018 to 2021). The library relied on the immunoSEQ multiplex PCR assay. TCRdb retrieved this table from immuneACCESS and kept in-frame rearrangements only. Not all clones are present; in checked studies, unresolved V genes account for under half, and no reason is known for the remainder. For this sample there are 2,500,000 or so clones; approximately 90% appear just once. The top ten hold more than 0.12% of the sample. Sequences were obtained from naive CD4+ T cells sorted from blood. In the paper's terms, the cell subset or site label means: CD45RA+ positively selected. Receptor source: a man aged 18-30 years in good health.

J is TRBJ2-7 and V is TRBV5-1; 8 positions agree with TRBD1. The CDR3 spans 14 residues. The germline V gene has CDR1 SGHRS and CDR2 YFSETQ. The trim removed 4 bases at V and 2 bases at J, leaving 5 bases unmatched. The CDR3, as DNA: TGCGCCAGCAGCCGGCGACAGGGGACCTACGAGCAGTACTTC. It yields the protein CASSRRQGTYEQYF.

The DNA of the CDR3 is TGTGCCAGCAGTGATATGGACGGTTTAGCGGGTCTTAGCACAGATACGCAGTATTTT. As protein: CASSDMDGLAGLSTDTQYF. The genes are TRBV2 and TRBJ2-3, with 7 bases matching TRBD2. Per germline, CDR1 SNHLY and CDR2 FYNNEI. With 3 bases clipped from V and 0 bases from J, the junction kept 15 bases outside the gene matches. CDR3 size: 19 residues.

The CDR3 nucleotides are TGTGCCAGCAGCCAAGATCTTGGGGTGGGAGAGACCCAGTACTTC. This sequence encodes CASSQDLGVGETQYF. The chain is built from TRBV4-2 and TRBJ2-5; D gene uncertain. Germline lookup yields CDR1 LGHNA and CDR2 YNFKEQ. V lost 0 bases and J 4 bases, leaving 12 bases between the germline ends. The CDR3 sequence is 15 residues long.

This sequence joins TRBV5-4 and TRBJ2-3; 8 nucleotides agree with TRBD2. This CDR3 has 16 amino acids. CDR1 and CDR2 (germline): SGHNT, YYREEE (reference sequence). Losses at the gene ends were 3 bases for V and 0 bases for J; bases not matched to a gene: 6. CDR3 sequence (DNA): TGTGCCAGCAGCTACACTAGCGGAGTGAGCACAGATACGCAGTATTTT. Translating it yields CASSYTSGVSTDTQYF.

As regards this clone: The junction shows a germline mismatch at one end, possibly a read error. The same CDR3 can be traced to other DNA sequences in this sample. The rearrangement joins TRBV5-1 to TRBJ2-2, with D unresolved. The CDR3 length is 13 residues. Germline CDR1 SGHRS, CDR2 YFSETQ. The CDR3 bases are TGTGCCAGCAGCCCTATGAACACCGGGGAGCTGTTTTTT. This gives the protein CASSPMNTGELFF.

The V call is TRBV5-8, the J call TRBJ1-5; D unresolved. This CDR3 is built from 16 residues. Germline CDR1 is SGHTS and CDR2 is YDEGEE. Between the trimmed V and J ends, which lost 1 base and 0 bases, there was a span of 11 bases. CDR3 DNA sequence: TGTGCCAGCAGCTTGTTCTCGGGAGATAGCAATCAGCCCCAGCATTTT. Translated, it gives CASSLFSGDSNQPQHF.

The V call is TRBV2, the J call TRBJ1-2, with TRBD1 matching over 7 bases. The CDR3 covers 14 residues. V trimming: 9 bases; J trimming: 4 bases; junction bases outside the gene matches: 11. The germline gives CDR1 SNHLY, CDR2 FYNNEI. The DNA for the CDR3 is TGTGCCAGTGGGGGGCAGGGGGTCTCCTATGGCTACACCTTC. This encodes CASGGQGVSYGYTF. The full variable domain, with the rest looked up from reference TRBV2 and TRBJ1-2, is EPEVTQTPSHQVTQMGQEVILRCVPISNHLYFYWYRQILGQKVEFLVSFYNNEISEKSEIFDDQFSVERPDGSNFTLKIRSTKLEDSAMYFCASGGQGVSYGYTFGSGTRLTVV.

This chain joins TRBV6-1 and TRBJ1-5; D may be TRBD1 (5 bases). V gave up 2 bases and J gave up 7 bases, with 12 bases separating them. The germline CDR1 and CDR2 sequences are MNHNS and SASEGT. The CDR3 consists of 14 residues. CDR3 amino acids: CASSEIGAGQPQHF. For the CDR3, the DNA is TGTGCCAGCAGTGAAATCGGGGCTGGGCAGCCCCAGCATTTT.

The chain joins TRBV11-2 to TRBJ2-2, with D perhaps given as TRBD1 or TRBD2 (6 bases each). V lost 11 bases to trimming and J lost 1 base, with 14 bases between them. Germline lookup yields CDR1 SGHAT and CDR2 FQNNGV. CDR3 length equals 14 residues. This CDR3 is CAGRRGLNTGELFF. As DNA, the CDR3 is TGTGCCGGACGTCGGGGGCTGAACACCGGGGAGCTGTTTTTT. Complete variable domain (other parts from reference TRBV11-2 and TRBJ2-2): EAGVAQSPRYKIIEKRQSVAFWCNPISGHATLYWYQQILGQGPKLLIQFQNNGVVDDSQLPKDRFSAERLKGVDSTLKIQPAKLEDSAVYLCAGRRGLNTGELFFGEGSRLTVL.

The rearrangement links TRBV28 to TRBJ2-3; D gene uncertain. The V gene's germline CDR1 is MDHEN and CDR2 SYDVKM. V was cut by 5 bases and J by 0 bases, with 12 bases left in between. CDR3 length: 15 amino acids. The CDR3 sequence is CASSAVQDSTDTQYF. In DNA, the CDR3 is TGTGCCAGCAGTGCGGTCCAAGATAGCACAGATACGCAGTATTTT.

V usage is TRBV2 and J usage is TRBJ2-7; TRBD1 might be the D (5 bases). Per germline, CDR1 SNHLY and CDR2 FYNNEI. The CDR3 covers 13 residues. The V end lost 4 bases, the J end lost 7 bases, and 14 bases lay between the germline ends. The CDR3: CASSVGRAGEQYF. CDR3 DNA sequence: TGTGCCAGCAGTGTCGGTAGGGCAGGGGAGCAGTACTTC. Full variable domain (missing parts from reference TRBV2 and TRBJ2-7): EPEVTQTPSHQVTQMGQEVILRCVPISNHLYFYWYRQILGQKVEFLVSFYNNEISEKSEIFDDQFSVERPDGSNFTLKIRSTKLEDSAMYFCASSVGRAGEQYFGPGTRLTVT.

V usage is TRBV6-1 and J usage is TRBJ1-2, with D uncertain. The CDR3 sequence is 14 residues long. Germline CDR1 and CDR2: MNHNS and SASEGT. The V and J ends lost 4 bases and 5 bases respectively, with 14 bases between them. CDR3 in DNA: TGTGCCAGCAGTGTCCCAAGCGTCGGTTATGGCTACACCTTC. Its translation is CASSVPSVGYGYTF.

This clone was found once. The same CDR3 is also encoded by other DNA sequences in this sample. CDR3 residues: CASSPDTGELFF. The CDR3 DNA reads as TGCGCCAGCAGCCCCGACACCGGGGAGCTGTTTTTT. The chain is built from TRBV5-1 and TRBJ2-2; D gene ambiguous. Per germline, CDR1 SGHRS and CDR2 YFSETQ. Trimming removed 4 bases at V and 3 bases at J, with 4 bases between. The CDR3 length is 12 residues.

This clone occurred a few times. V gene TRBV25-1 combines with J gene TRBJ1-5, with 7 bases fitting TRBD1. Unmatched junction bases numbered 5, after V lost 3 bases and J lost 3 bases. This CDR3 is 15 amino acids long. The V gene's germline CDR1 is MGHDK and CDR2 SYGVNS. DNA for the CDR3: TGTGCCAGCAGTGACCCCGGGACAGACAATCAGCCCCAGCATTTT. This sequence encodes CASSDPGTDNQPQHF.

The V and J genes are TRBV6-1 and TRBJ1-3, with D possibly matching TRBD1 (5 bases). The CDR3 loop spans 14 amino acids. The V and J ends lost 8 bases and 2 bases respectively, with 13 bases between them. CDR1 is MNHNS, CDR2 SASEGT, per germline. The CDR3 loop reads CASRKGAAGNTIYF. Written as DNA, the CDR3 is TGTGCCAGCCGGAAAGGGGCGGCTGGAAACACCATATATTTT.

CDR3 in amino acids: CSVEQSPLVRRKCTDTQYF. In DNA form, the CDR3 reads TGCAGCGTTGAACAGAGCCCTTTGGTTAGGCGGAAATGCACAGATACGCAGTATTTT. This chain connects TRBV29-1 to TRBJ2-3, with D hard to call. The CDR3 consists of 19 residues. The germline CDR1 and CDR2 sequences are SQVTM and ANQGSEA. Trimming shortened V by 2 bases and J by 1 base, and 25 bases separated the two germline ends.

The chain has TRBV30 and TRBJ1-5; D might be TRBD1 (6 bases). CDR3 length equals 15 residues. V gave up 0 bases and J gave up 7 bases, with 16 bases separating them. Per the germline V gene, CDR1 is GTSNPN and CDR2 is SVGIG (reference sequence). As DNA, the CDR3 is TGTGCCTGGAGTGTACCGGGCAGGGGTACACAGCCCCAGCATTTT. Encoded protein: CAWSVPGRGTQPQHF.

This chain links TRBV9 with TRBJ2-5; TRBD1 or TRBD2 may be the D gene (5 bases each). Germline-derived CDR1 and CDR2 are SGDLS and YYNGEE. This CDR3 has 15 amino acids. The V and J ends lost 2 bases and 3 bases respectively, with 14 bases between them. Here the CDR3 reads CASSVGTLDKETQYF. The CDR3 nucleotides read TGTGCCAGCAGCGTGGGGACCCTCGACAAAGAGACCCAGTACTTC.

For the CDR3, the DNA is TGTGCCAGCAGCGGAGCCGGGACAGCCTTGGTTACGCAGTATTTT. Its translation is CASSGAGTALVTQYF. The chain has TRBV7-8 and TRBJ2-3; TRBD1 aligns across 7 bases. J lost 8 bases, V lost 5 bases, and 13 bases had no gene match. This CDR3 region has 15 residues. Germline CDR1 and CDR2: SGHVS and FQNEAQ.

This clone occurred once. The V and J genes are TRBV4-2 and TRBJ2-5; D is perhaps TRBD1 or TRBD2 (6 bases each). The CDR3 contains 20 residues. Trimming removed 0 bases at V and 5 bases at J, with 28 bases between. CDR1 and CDR2 (germline): LGHNA, YNFKEQ. In DNA, the CDR3 is TGTGCCAGCAGCCAAGACGGTCCCGGGGGCGGTATGGTTTGGGTGGAGACCCAGTACTTC. Protein sequence: CASSQDGPGGGMVWVETQYF.

The J gene is TRBJ1-2, the V gene TRBV6-5; a weak D match, TRBD1 (5 bases). V was pared by 8 bases and J by 2 bases, with 18 bases between. Germline V lookup: CDR1 MNHEY, CDR2 SVGAGI. This CDR3 comprises 15 residues. For the CDR3, the DNA is TGTGCCAGCTATAGGGCAGGGTGGGGAAACTATGGCTACACCTTC. Its translation is CASYRAGWGNYGYTF.

This clone came up once. The conserved phenylalanine or tryptophan normally closing the CDR3 is absent here, so this likely arose from a read error. CDR3 sequence reads: CASSATERVYGYTL. CDR3 bases: TGTGCCAGTAGTGCGACAGAAAGGGTCTATGGCTACACCCTC. The gene calls are TRBV19 and TRBJ1-2, with a tentative D call TRBD1 (5 bases). The CDR3 is 14 amino acids. Trimming left V 5 bases short and J 4 bases short, with 14 bases between. Per the germline V gene, CDR1 is LNHDA and CDR2 is SQIVND (reference sequence).

As regards this clone: Relative to the germline gene, one junction end is altered; a read error may explain this. The gene calls are TRBV11-2 and TRBJ2-7; 9 nucleotides align to TRBD2. The CDR3 runs 15 residues. Germline V gene lookup returns CDR1 SGHAT and CDR2 FQNNGV. This CDR3 is CASTLQGGRANEQYF. The CDR3 DNA sequence: TGTGCCAGCACCTTACAGGGCGGGAGGGCCAACGAGCAGTACTTC.

The chain joins TRBV5-1 to TRBJ2-7; 10 bases align to TRBD2. CDR1 is SGHRS and CDR2 is YFSETQ in the germline V gene. With 0 bases clipped from V and 5 bases from J, the junction kept 8 bases outside the gene matches. The CDR3 is 16 residues long. CDR3 in amino acids: CASSLVHVAGGHEQYF. Here the CDR3 DNA reads TGCGCCAGCAGCTTGGTCCATGTAGCGGGAGGTCACGAGCAGTACTTC.

The chain employs TRBV10-3 and TRBJ2-2, with TRBD2 matching over 8 bases. CDR1 and CDR2 (germline): ENHRY, SYGVKD. V shed 8 bases and J 1 base; nucleotides not matched to a gene: 3. The CDR3 sequence is 14 residues long. The CDR3 reads CAISGGWNTGELFF. The CDR3 coding sequence is TGTGCCATCTCGGGAGGGTGGAACACCGGGGAGCTGTTTTTT.